The source of this T cell receptor (beta chain) is a study of blood T cell repertoires in COVID-19. The overall study: T cells, B-cell-depleted T cells, or PBMCs provided the cDNA or gDNA that served as material.

Authors' data handling: Amplified reference gene primers provided the basis for estimating nucleated cell counts. TCRdb keeps only in-frame clones here, not all; method: immunoSEQ multiplex PCR. V and J calls and clone size are as listed in that table; D and trimming were resolved from the DNA. The repertoire has around 55,000 clones, around nine tenths of them found once; the top ten carry 14%. J lost 2 bases, V lost 1 base, and 3 bases had no gene match. The CDR3 sequence is 14 residues long. Germline-derived CDR1 and CDR2 are SGHNT and YYREEE (reference sequence). This chain connects TRBV5-4 to TRBJ2-7; TRBD2 matches 7 bases. The sequencing input was peripheral blood. The source is a human donor with active COVID-19. The donor label of this sample is uncertain. The CDR3 is CASSLSLAAYEQYF. CDR3 bases: TGTGCCAGCAGCTTGTCTCTAGCGGCCTACGAGCAGTACTTC.